The T cell receptor (beta chain) described here comes from a study of cytomegalovirus exposure and HLA in healthy donors. Points from the study as a whole: The classifier was said to identify cytomegalovirus status with high specificity and sensitivity. An observed cluster of highly shared sequence variants was recorded as a likely sequencing artifact.

Looked up from germline, CDR1 is MDHEN and CDR2 is SYDVKM. The ends were cut back, 6 bases at V and 7 bases at J, with 18 bases in the middle. The CDR3 totals 14 residues. Researchers ran the PCR with 60 Vbeta and 13 Jbeta primers. Method: immunoSEQ multiplex PCR; TCRdb's copy keeps in-frame clones and lacks some. The sample has about 140,000 clones, around 77% seen once. As concerns this clone: What it binds is not known.

The rearrangement joins TRBV28 to TRBJ1-2; unclear D gene. Sequenced sample: PBMCs. This TCR was recovered from a woman between 50 and 59 years old in good health and CMV-seronegative. The CDR3 reads CASRERGERSGYTF. CDR3 bases: TGTGCCAGCAGGGAAAGAGGTGAGCGCAGTGGCTACACCTTC.